This T cell receptor (beta chain) was retrieved from a study of T-cell reconstitution after alpha-beta-depleted transplantation in children. For TCRbeta, the library was prepared with unique molecular identifiers. TCRdb analysed the PCR reads with MiXCR anew, one entry per CDR3 protein. The sample yields about 610,000 distinct CDR3 sequences, roughly a tenth seen once. This clonotype came up a few times. Trimming pared 3 bases from V and 5 bases from J, leaving 12 bases between. There are 14 residues in the CDR3. Germline assignment: CDR1 SGHRS and CDR2 YFSETQ. The sequence derives from a human donor who donated a stem cell graft to a child with acute myeloid leukemia. The chain couples TRBV5-1 to TRBJ2-1; D gene unclear. Sequencing used PBMCs from the stem cell graft donor, obtained from the stem cell graft. CDR3 residues: CASSWASGNNEQFF. Written as DNA, the CDR3 is TGCGCCAGCAGCTGGGCCTCAGGTAACAATGAGCAGTTCTTC.